This T cell receptor beta chain was profiled in a study of regulatory dendritic cells for organ transplantation listed by TCRdb under 2017. Some background on the complete study: TCRbeta repertoires were sequenced from sorted naive and memory CD4+ and CD8+ T cells before and after allostimulation with regulatory or mature dendritic cells.

Multiplexed two-step PCR with Vbeta-specific forward primers and Jbeta-specific reverse primers was used to amplify TCRbeta CDR3 regions. TCRbeta libraries were sequenced on an Illumina instrument through the immunoSEQ service. The original pipeline was this. IMGT annotation was used to assign V, D and J genes, and synthetic CDR3 analogues were used to correct counts for multiplex PCR bias. The immunoSEQ Analyzer calculated repertoire clonality as one minus the normalized Shannon entropy. Fisher's exact test with Benjamini-Hochberg false discovery rate control was used to define clonal expansion, with two-tailed P<0.01. TCRdb retrieved this table from immuneACCESS and kept in-frame rearrangements only. Not all clones are present; in checked studies, unresolved V genes account for under half, and no reason is known for the remainder. V and J calls and clone size are as listed in that table; D and trimming were resolved from the DNA. Present in this sample are some 40,000 clones, 85% to 95% of which were seen just once. Around 0.12% of the sample rests with the top ten.

A remark on this clone: The target of this receptor is not known. The record has no base qualities; no much larger clone is one base away.

Trimming removed 1 base from V and 1 base from J, leaving 5 bases between the germline ends. Reading the germline V gene gives CDR1 SGDLS and CDR2 YYNGEE. The CDR3 spans 13 residues, from the cysteine through the phenylalanine. The CDR3 DNA has 39 bases and is translated from base 1. FACS was used to sort CD4+ or CD8+ cells into naive T cells (CD45RA+) and memory T cells (CD45RO+). A couple of healthy control subjects provided the T cells used for TCR sequencing. Unstimulated sorted T cell subsets were used as baseline controls for the mixed lymphocyte reactions. The Qiagen DNeasy Blood & Tissue Kit was used for extraction of genomic DNA. Paper-wide results and their limitations: Among the resting subsets, memory CD8+ T cells contained the most alloreactive TCR clonotypes. Repertoires were highly diverse in naive CD4+ and CD8+ T cells, less diverse in memory cells, and most oligoclonal in memory CD8+ cells. In both subjects, allostimulation led to expansion of memory CD8+ clones, although regulatory dendritic cells appeared to cause more limited expansion than mature dendritic cells did. The authors pointed out considerable heterogeneity between individuals in the alloreactive memory CD8+ T cell pool, and only a couple of subjects were sequenced.

The sequenced sample consisted of naive CD8+ T cells from blood. The cell subset or site label on this specimen signifies: CD45RA+ naive T cells. This chain joins TRBV9 to TRBJ1-1, with no reliable assignment of the D segment. The source of this sequence is a human donor in good health. The sequence in DNA is TGTGCCAGCAGCGTAATGACGAACACTGAAGCTTTCTTT. It encodes CASSVMTNTEAFF.